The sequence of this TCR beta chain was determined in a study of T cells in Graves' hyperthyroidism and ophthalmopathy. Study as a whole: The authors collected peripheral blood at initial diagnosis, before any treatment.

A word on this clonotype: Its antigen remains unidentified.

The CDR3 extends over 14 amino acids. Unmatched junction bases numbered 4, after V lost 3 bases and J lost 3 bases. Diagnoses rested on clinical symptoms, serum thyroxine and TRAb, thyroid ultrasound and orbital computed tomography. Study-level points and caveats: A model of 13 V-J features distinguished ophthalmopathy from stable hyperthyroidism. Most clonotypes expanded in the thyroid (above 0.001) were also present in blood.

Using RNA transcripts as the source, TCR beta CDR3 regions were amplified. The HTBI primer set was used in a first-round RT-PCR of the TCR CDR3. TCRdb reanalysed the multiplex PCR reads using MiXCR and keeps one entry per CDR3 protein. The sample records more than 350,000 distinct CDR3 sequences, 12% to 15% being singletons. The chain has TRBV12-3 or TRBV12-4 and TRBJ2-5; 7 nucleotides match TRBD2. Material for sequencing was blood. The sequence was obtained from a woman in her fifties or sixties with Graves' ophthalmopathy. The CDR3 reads CASSFRLAEETQYF. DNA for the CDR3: TGTGCCAGCAGTTTTCGCCTAGCGGAAGAGACCCAGTACTTC.